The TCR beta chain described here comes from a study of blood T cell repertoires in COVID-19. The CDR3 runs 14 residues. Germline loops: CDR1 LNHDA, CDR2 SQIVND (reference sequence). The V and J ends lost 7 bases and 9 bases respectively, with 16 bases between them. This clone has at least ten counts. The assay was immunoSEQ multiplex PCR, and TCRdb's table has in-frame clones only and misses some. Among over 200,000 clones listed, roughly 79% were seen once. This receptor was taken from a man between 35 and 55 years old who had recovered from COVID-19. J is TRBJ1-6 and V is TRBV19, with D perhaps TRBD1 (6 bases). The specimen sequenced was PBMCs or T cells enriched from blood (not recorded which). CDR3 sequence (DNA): TGTGCCAGTAAACGGACAGAGTTATCTTCACCCCTCCACTTT. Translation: CASKRTELSSPLHF.